This TCR beta chain appears in the sequencing data of a study of blood T cell repertoires in COVID-19. At the level of the study: Sources were T cells, B-cell-depleted T cells, or PBMCs; the material itself was cDNA or gDNA.

Sequencing was performed with immunoSEQ multiplex PCR; in TCRdb, only in-frame clones are kept and a portion is missing. The data contain roughly 400,000 clones, approximately 91% of them seen just once; the ten biggest clones take up around 0.86%. Germline CDR1 WNHNN, CDR2 SYGVQD (reference sequence). Trimming at V came to 0 bases and at J to 9 bases, leaving 5 bases not matched to a gene. The CDR3 extends over 15 amino acids. This receptor was taken from a middle-aged woman who had been exposed to COVID-19. The chain recombines TRBV10-1 with TRBJ2-1; 10 bases fit TRBD2. The sequenced material came from PBMCs or T cells enriched from blood (not recorded which). The CDR3 DNA sequence: TGCGCCAGCAGTGAGTCGGGACTAGCGTCCCCTGAGCAGTTCTTC. It translates to CASSESGLASPEQFF.